Listed here is a single T cell receptor beta chain. Its antigen is unidentified. The entry originates in a study of long-term antiretroviral therapy in people with HIV. At survey level, the immunoSEQ assay was run in its v3.0 version. Clones were read by immunoSEQ multiplex PCR, and TCRdb kept only the in-frame ones, dropping some. The table includes 30,000 to 40,000 clones, about 80% detected once. Study-wide results and limits: Older ART regimens may have been in use when blood was drawn between about 2004 and 2017.

Samples held 1-10 million cryopreserved PBMC before DNA extraction. The junction had 2 bases not matched to a gene; V was cut back by 3 bases and J by 1 base. Germline values: CDR1 SEHNR, CDR2 FQNEAQ (reference sequence). The CDR3 spans 14 residues. The clonotype was recovered from a woman aged 50 to 60 with HIV. The V gene is TRBV7-9, the J gene TRBJ2-5; TRBD1 matches at 7 bases. Sequences were derived from unsorted PBMCs, sampled 2 years after starting antiretroviral therapy. CDR3 nucleotide sequence: TGTGCCAGCAGCTTCGACAGGGCCCAAGAGACCCAGTACTTC. Its translation: CASSFDRAQETQYF.